Below, 26 T cell receptor beta chains from the same sample are listed, as sequenced in a study of cytomegalovirus exposure and HLA in healthy donors listed by TCRdb under 2017. Library prep was done by the immunoSEQ multiplex PCR assay. A mixture of 60 forward primers for TCR Vbeta segments and 13 reverse primers for TCR Jbeta segments was used in the multiplex PCR. TCRdb took this table from immuneACCESS and kept in-frame rearrangements with V and J called. Such tables lack part of the clones; where checked against another copy, unresolved V genes explain under half of the gap, and the rest is unexplained. The sample table holds some 180,000 clones, of which around 82% were seen once. The top ten clones comprise approximately 1.7% of the sample. Sequencing was carried out using PBMCs. The receptor set was obtained from a man aged 40-49 years in good health and CMV-seropositive.

This chain's CDR3 is CASRDRVLSTDTQYF. The CDR3 nucleotides are TGTGCCAGCAGGGACAGGGTCCTAAGCACAGATACGCAGTATTTT. The rearrangement links TRBV6-1 to TRBJ2-3; 8 bases line up with TRBD1. The CDR3 loop spans 15 amino acids. Germline values: CDR1 MNHNS, CDR2 SASEGT. V lost 6 bases and J lost 0; bases outside the gene matches: 5.

The chain has TRBV5-6 and TRBJ1-2; 10 nucleotides align to TRBD1. CDR3 length: 15 residues. In germline, CDR1 is SGHDT, CDR2 YYEEEE. The V gene end was trimmed by 3 bases and the J gene end by 7 bases; junction bases not matched to a gene: 9. CDR3 loop: CASSYRDRGRVGYTF. DNA of the CDR3: TGTGCCAGCAGCTACCGGGACAGGGGTAGGGTTGGCTACACCTTC.

The chain recombines TRBV9 with TRBJ2-1, with 12 bases aligning to TRBD2. Germline V gene lookup returns CDR1 SGDLS and CDR2 YYNGEE. V shed 3 bases and J 10 bases; nucleotides not matched to a gene: 8. This CDR3 comprises 15 residues. CDR3 DNA: TGTGCCAGCAGCGCCGGGCTAGCGGGAGGGTGGGAGCAGTTCTTC. Encoded protein: CASSAGLAGGWEQFF. The entire variable domain, with the rest obtained from reference TRBV9 and TRBJ2-1, is as follows: DSGVTQTPKHLITATGQRVTLRCSPRSGDLSVYWYQQSLDQGLQFLIQYYNGEERAKGNILERFSAQQFPDLHSELNLSSLELGDSALYFCASSAGLAGGWEQFFGPGTRLTVL.

The chain joins TRBV19 to TRBJ2-7; 12 nucleotides match TRBD2. The CDR3 spans 15 residues. In germline, CDR1 is LNHDA, CDR2 SQIVND (reference sequence). V dropped 5 bases and J dropped 2; count of bases not matched to a gene: 4. DNA for the CDR3: TGTGCCAGTAGTTCTAGCGGGAGGGCCCCCTACGAGCAGTACTTC. This translates into CASSSSGRAPYEQYF. The variable domain in full, completed from reference TRBV19 and TRBJ2-7, reads DGGITQSPKYLFRKEGQNVTLSCEQNLNHDAMYWYRQDPGQGLRLIYYSQIVNDFQKGDIAEGYSVSREKKESFPLTVTSAQKNPTAFYLCASSSSGRAPYEQYFGPGTRLTVT.

J is TRBJ1-5 and V is TRBV25-1; D gene ambiguous. Trimming shortened V by 2 bases and J by 0 bases, and 5 bases separated the two germline ends. The germline CDR1 and CDR2 sequences are MGHDK and SYGVNS. CDR3 length: 14 amino acids. CDR3 in amino acids: CASSENYSNQPQHF. CDR3 bases: TGTGCCAGCAGTGAAAATTATAGCAATCAGCCCCAGCATTTT. The entire variable domain, with the rest obtained from reference TRBV25-1 and TRBJ1-5, is as follows: EADIYQTPRYLVIGTGKKITLECSQTMGHDKMYWYQQDPGMELHLIHYSYGVNSTEKGDLSSESTVSRIRTEHFPLTLESARPSHTSQYLCASSENYSNQPQHFGDGTRLSIL.

The J gene is TRBJ2-7, the V gene TRBV7-8; 10 bases fit TRBD2. Germline trimming cut 8 bases from V and 4 bases from J; bases unmatched to any gene: 11. The length of the CDR3 is 15 residues. Germline CDR1 is SGHVS and CDR2 is FQNEAQ. DNA of the CDR3: TGTGCCAGCGCCACGGCTAGCGGGAGTTCATACGAGCAGTACTTC. Encoded protein: CASATASGSSYEQYF.

This sequence joins TRBV4-1 and TRBJ2-3; tentatively, D is TRBD2 (5 bases). The CDR3 runs 16 residues. Germline V gene sequence: CDR1 MGHRA, CDR2 YSYEKL. The V end lost 0 bases, the J end lost 2 bases, and 12 bases lay between the germline ends. The CDR3 region has the DNA TGCGCCAGCAGCCAAGAGGCGCGGGTCGACACAGATACGCAGTATTTT. Its translation is CASSQEARVDTDTQYF.

In its sample, this clone was seen a few times. The chain is built from TRBV6-1 and TRBJ2-5; no definite D call. V lost 4 bases, J lost 5 bases, and 11 bases lay in between. In germline, CDR1 is MNHNS, CDR2 SASEGT. The CDR3 has 13 amino acids. The chain's CDR3 is CASSVENLETQYF. CDR3 nucleotide sequence: TGTGCCAGCAGTGTCGAAAACTTGGAGACCCAGTACTTC.

This sequence joins TRBV6-1 and TRBJ2-7; D possibly corresponds to TRBD2 (6 bases). This CDR3 spans 15 amino acids. The V gene's germline CDR1 is MNHNS and CDR2 SASEGT. V lost 0 bases to trimming and J lost 3 bases, with 12 bases between them. The CDR3 protein is CASSEAIAAVYEQYF. In DNA, the CDR3 is TGTGCCAGCAGTGAAGCCATAGCGGCGGTCTACGAGCAGTACTTC.

The chain couples TRBV4-3 to TRBJ1-3; D is perhaps TRBD1 (6 bases). Germline CDR1 reads LGHNA; CDR2 reads YSLEER. The CDR3 sequence is 17 residues long. V was pared by 0 bases and J by 2 bases, with 14 bases between. CDR3 amino acids: CASSQDGGLVPGNTIYF. The CDR3 DNA sequence: TGCGCCAGCAGCCAAGACGGGGGGCTGGTGCCTGGAAACACCATATATTTT.

This chain uses TRBV11-2 with TRBJ1-1, with 7 bases aligning to TRBD1. This CDR3 region has 16 residues. CDR1 SGHAT and CDR2 FQNNGV come from the germline V gene. J lost 3 bases, V lost 1 base, and 8 bases had no gene match. The CDR3, as DNA: TGTGCCAGCAGCTTAGTTAGGGGGCAGGGGGACACTGAAGCTTTCTTT. This translates into CASSLVRGQGDTEAFF.

This chain joins TRBV20-1 and TRBJ1-5, with no clear D. Trimming removed 6 bases from V and 10 bases from J, with 13 bases in between. The CDR3 contains 11 residues. Germline assignment: CDR1 DFQATT and CDR2 SNEGSKA (reference sequence). The CDR3 loop reads CSASGQGPQHF. CDR3 nucleotide sequence: TGCAGTGCGTCGGGTCAAGGCCCCCAGCATTTT.

This sequence joins TRBV7-9 and TRBJ2-3; TRBD2 aligns across 8 bases. CDR1 SEHNR and CDR2 FQNEAQ come from the germline V gene (reference sequence). The CDR3 runs 17 residues. The junction had 12 bases not matched to a gene; V was cut back by 5 bases and J by 2 bases. The CDR3 is CASSPTPGRVNTDTQYF. The CDR3 region has the DNA TGTGCCAGCAGCCCAACACCCGGGAGGGTAAACACAGATACGCAGTATTTT.

J is TRBJ2-2 and V is TRBV5-1; 8 bases fit TRBD1. V shed 0 bases, J shed 4 bases, and the junction held 2 bases outside the gene matches. The CDR3 has 15 amino acids. Germline lookup yields CDR1 SGHRS and CDR2 YFSETQ. CDR3 loop: CASSLEQGGTGELFF. The DNA for the CDR3 is TGCGCCAGCAGCTTGGAACAGGGGGGCACCGGGGAGCTGTTTTTT. The variable domain in full, completed from reference TRBV5-1 and TRBJ2-2, reads KAGVTQTPRYLIKTRGQQVTLSCSPISGHRSVSWYQQTPGQGLQFLFEYFSETQRNKGNFPGRFSGRQFSNSRSEMNVSTLELGDSALYLCASSLEQGGTGELFFGEGSRLTVL.

The rearrangement joins TRBV11-1 to TRBJ1-2; 7 bases map to TRBD1. CDR1 SGHAT and CDR2 FQDESV come from the germline V gene (reference sequence). V trimming: 4 bases; J trimming: 5 bases; junction bases outside the gene matches: 4. CDR3 size: 13 residues. The CDR3 loop reads CASSYTGVYGYTF. In nucleotides, the CDR3 is TGTGCCAGCAGCTATACAGGGGTATATGGCTACACCTTC.

J is TRBJ1-3 and V is TRBV10-3; D not certain. The CDR3 length is 16 residues. The V end was cut by 1 base, the J end by 1 base, with 11 bases between. Germline V gene data show CDR1 as ENHRY and CDR2 as SYGVKD. The CDR3 DNA reads as TGTGCCATCAGTGAGTGGCAGATAAGTTCTGGAAACACCATATATTTT. It yields the protein CAISEWQISSGNTIYF.

This chain links TRBV9 with TRBJ1-2; the match to TRBD1 covers 7 bases. The germline V gene encodes CDR1 SGDLS and CDR2 YYNGEE. This CDR3 contains 12 residues. The V segment lost 5 bases and the J segment 8 bases; nucleotides outside the gene matches: 6. The CDR3 sequence: CASRDRTGGYTF. The CDR3 DNA reads TGTGCCAGCAGGGACAGGACAGGCGGCTACACCTTC.

This clone was seen a single time. The chain combines TRBV9 with TRBJ2-3; TRBD2 matches at 7 bases. CDR3 length: 16 residues. V lost 0 bases to trimming and J lost 2 bases; unmatched junction nucleotides: 6. Germline-derived CDR1 and CDR2 are SGDLS and YYNGEE. CDR3: CASSVVGGGPTDTQYF. DNA of the CDR3: TGTGCCAGCAGCGTAGTGGGGGGAGGGCCCACAGATACGCAGTATTTT.

The chain recombines TRBV5-1 with TRBJ2-3, with D possibly being TRBD2 (5 bases). The germline V gene encodes CDR1 SGHRS and CDR2 YFSETQ. The V and J ends lost 4 bases and 2 bases respectively, with 14 bases between them. This CDR3 is 15 amino acids long. CDR3 bases: TGCGCCAGCAGCCCCGGACTGATGTACACAGATACGCAGTATTTT. It codes for CASSPGLMYTDTQYF.

The J gene is TRBJ1-1, the V gene TRBV7-2; D not resolved. The ends were cut back, 2 bases at V and 6 bases at J, with 10 bases in the middle. CDR1 and CDR2 (germline): SGHTA, FQGNSA. CDR3 length equals 13 residues. In DNA, the CDR3 is TGTGCCAGCAGCTTAAAATCAGGTGCTGAAGCTTTCTTT. The encoded protein is CASSLKSGAEAFF.

The gene calls are TRBV6-6 and TRBJ2-7, with TRBD1 as a possible D gene (5 bases). Trimming removed 6 bases from V and 0 bases from J, with 12 bases in between. This CDR3 comprises 14 residues. The germline gives CDR1 MNHNY, CDR2 SVGAGI (reference sequence). The CDR3 spells CASSPTGASYEQYF. CDR3 in DNA: TGTGCCAGCAGCCCAACTGGGGCCTCCTACGAGCAGTACTTC.

The chain is built from TRBV10-2 and TRBJ2-7; unclear D gene. Germline lookup yields CDR1 WSHSY and CDR2 SAAADI. V lost 0 bases and J lost 2, with 5 bases in between. CDR3 length equals 13 residues. The DNA for the CDR3 is TGCGCCAGCAGTGAGTCGACAACCTACGAGCAGTACTTC. Translation: CASSESTTYEQYF.

This clone has just one count. The chain employs TRBV19 and TRBJ2-7; TRBD1 matches 10 bases. With 4 bases clipped from V and 3 bases from J, the junction kept 9 bases outside the gene matches. This CDR3 has 16 amino acids. CDR1 and CDR2 from the germline V gene are LNHDA and SQIVND (reference sequence). The CDR3 bases are TGTGCCAGTAGTAAAAATCGACAGGGGGCAAACTACGAGCAGTACTTC. This codes for CASSKNRQGANYEQYF.

The chain has TRBV28 and TRBJ2-1, with a possible D match to TRBD2 (6 bases). V lost 6 bases, J lost 6 bases, and 12 bases lay in between. The germline V gene encodes CDR1 MDHEN and CDR2 SYDVKM. This CDR3 is 13 amino acids long. The CDR3 loop reads CASSVTSPNEQFF. The CDR3 DNA reads TGTGCCAGCAGCGTGACTAGTCCCAATGAGCAGTTCTTC.

This chain's CDR3 is CASGSRVAETQYF. The DNA for the CDR3 is TGCGCCAGCGGCTCCCGGGTCGCCGAGACCCAGTACTTC. The V gene is TRBV5-1, the J gene TRBJ2-5; D is undetermined. CDR3 length equals 13 residues. From germline, CDR1 is SGHRS and CDR2 YFSETQ. The V end was cut by 7 bases, the J end by 5 bases, with 15 bases between.

The CDR3: CASSLRGGMGNQPQHF. The CDR3 DNA follows: TGTGCCAGCAGCTTGAGAGGCGGGATGGGGAATCAGCCCCAGCATTTT. V is TRBV5-6 and J is TRBJ1-5; D gene ambiguous. The length of the CDR3 is 16 residues. Germline V lookup: CDR1 SGHDT, CDR2 YYEEEE. Between the trimmed V and J ends, which lost 1 base and 4 bases, there was a span of 15 bases.